This TCR beta chain was documented in a study of CD8 T cells in Susac syndrome. An input of about 0.5 to 1 ug of RNA was subjected to reverse transcription using random hexamers. MiXCR was run by TCRdb on the immunoSEQ multiplex PCR reads, yielding one entry per CDR3 protein. The repertoire holds hundreds of thousands of distinct CDR3 sequences, with 80% to 95% as singletons. The multiple sclerosis controls, all treatment-naive patients, had relapsing-remitting disease that was stable or active. Negative magnetic isolation gave CD8+ and CD4+ cells; FACS enriched CD8+ TEMRA. Sequencing input: CD8+ T cells from PBMCs. The sequence came from a human donor with multiple sclerosis.

The CDR3 here is CASSSNVGTEAFF. For the CDR3, the DNA is TGTGCCAGCAGTTCCAACGTAGGTACTGAAGCTTTCTTT. The chain employs TRBV27 and TRBJ1-1; D call uncertain. V was clipped by 4 bases and J by 5 bases, with 11 bases between them. CDR1 is MNHEY, CDR2 SMNVEV, per germline (reference sequence). The length of the CDR3 is 13 residues.